This TCR beta chain appears in the sequencing data of a study of OX40 agonist ivuxolimab in advanced cancers. The wider study: With a range of roughly 20 to 80, age averaged roughly 60 years, and around 80% were male. Eligibility rules accepted prior anti-PD-1, anti-PD-L1 or anti-CTLA-4 therapy, and around 38% had some. A partial response was reached by three patients: one with hepatocellular carcinoma and two with cutaneous melanoma.

This CDR3 spans 12 amino acids. V gave up 3 bases and J gave up 4 bases, with 7 bases separating them. Germline-derived CDR1 and CDR2 are MDHEN and SYDVKM. People who had autoimmune disease history or systemic immunosuppression were excluded. TCRdb's copy holds only in-frame clones and misses some; the assay was immunoSEQ multiplex PCR. The sample includes about 14,000 clones, roughly 75% of them seen just once. The TCR was taken from an adult with an advanced solid tumor such as melanoma, head and neck, liver or kidney cancer. The chain couples TRBV28 to TRBJ2-7, with D uncertain. The source material was CD4+ or CD8+ T cells sorted from blood, sampled in a trial of the OX40 agonist ivuxolimab. The CDR3: CASSFARYEQYF. The CDR3 DNA reads TGTGCCAGCAGTTTTGCCCGGTACGAGCAGTACTTC.